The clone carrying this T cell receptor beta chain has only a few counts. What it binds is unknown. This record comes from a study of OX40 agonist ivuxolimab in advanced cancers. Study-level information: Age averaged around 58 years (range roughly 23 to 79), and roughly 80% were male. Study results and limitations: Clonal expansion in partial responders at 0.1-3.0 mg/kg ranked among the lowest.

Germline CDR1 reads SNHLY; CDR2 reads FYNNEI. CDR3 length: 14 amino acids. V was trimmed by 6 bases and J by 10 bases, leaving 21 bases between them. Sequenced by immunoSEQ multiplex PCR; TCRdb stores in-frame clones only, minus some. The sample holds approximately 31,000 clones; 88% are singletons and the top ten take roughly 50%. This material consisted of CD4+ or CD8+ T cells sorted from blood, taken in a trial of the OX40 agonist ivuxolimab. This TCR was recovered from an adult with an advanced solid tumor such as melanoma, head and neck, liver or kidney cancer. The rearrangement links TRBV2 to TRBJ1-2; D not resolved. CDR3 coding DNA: TGTGCCAGCAGCGCGAGGGAACTCCAAGAACACTACACCTTC. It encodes CASSARELQEHYTF.